The entry that follows covers one T cell receptor (beta chain) sequence. Profiling relied on immunoSEQ multiplex PCR, and the TCRdb table lists in-frame clones only, not all of them. The repertoire holds tens of thousands of clones, with around three quarters as singletons. V trimming: 1 base; J trimming: 0 bases; junction bases outside the gene matches: 6. The CDR3 consists of 16 residues. The germline V gene encodes CDR1 MNHEY and CDR2 SMNVEV (reference sequence). This specimen comes from a study of blood T cell repertoires in COVID-19. Study-level background: The United States, Italy and Spain provided the acute and convalescent COVID-19 samples. In each case, the material was cDNA or gDNA derived from T cells, B-cell-depleted T cells, or PBMCs.

This chain uses TRBV27 with TRBJ2-7; 7 nucleotides line up with TRBD2. The sample taken for sequencing was peripheral blood. This clonotype was obtained from a human donor in a cohort sampled during active COVID-19. CDR3 sequence (DNA): TGTGCCAGCAGTTTATTGGGCGGCGGGAGCTCCTACGAGCAGTACTTC. Its protein is CASSLLGGGSSYEQYF.